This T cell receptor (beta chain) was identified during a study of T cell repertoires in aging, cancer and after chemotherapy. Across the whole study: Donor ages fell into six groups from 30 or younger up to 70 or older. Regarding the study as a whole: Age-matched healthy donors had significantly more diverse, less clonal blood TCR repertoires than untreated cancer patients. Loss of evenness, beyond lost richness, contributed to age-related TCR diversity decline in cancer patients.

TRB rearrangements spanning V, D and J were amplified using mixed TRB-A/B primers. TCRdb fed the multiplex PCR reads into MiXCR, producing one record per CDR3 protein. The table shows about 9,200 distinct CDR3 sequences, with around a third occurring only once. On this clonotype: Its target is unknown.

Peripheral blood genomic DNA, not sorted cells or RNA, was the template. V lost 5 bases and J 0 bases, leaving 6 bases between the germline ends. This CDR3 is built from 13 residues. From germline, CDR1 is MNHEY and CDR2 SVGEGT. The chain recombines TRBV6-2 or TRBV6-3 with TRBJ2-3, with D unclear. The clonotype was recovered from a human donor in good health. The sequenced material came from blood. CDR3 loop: CASSDTSTDTQYF. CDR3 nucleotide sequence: TGTGCCAGCAGTGACACTAGCACAGATACGCAGTATTTT.